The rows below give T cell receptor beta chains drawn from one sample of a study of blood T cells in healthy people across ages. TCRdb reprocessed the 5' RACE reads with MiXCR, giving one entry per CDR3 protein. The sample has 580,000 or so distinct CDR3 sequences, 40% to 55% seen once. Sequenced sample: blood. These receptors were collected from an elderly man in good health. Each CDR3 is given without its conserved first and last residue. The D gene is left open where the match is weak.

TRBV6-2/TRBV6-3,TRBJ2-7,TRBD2,ASTEGAGERYEQY
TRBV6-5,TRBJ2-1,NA,ASSYSPGRNNEQF
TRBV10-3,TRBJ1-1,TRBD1,AISEWTGNTEAF
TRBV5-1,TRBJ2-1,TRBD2,ASSPPLAGFYNEQF
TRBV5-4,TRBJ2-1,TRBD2,ASSSQREGVNEQF
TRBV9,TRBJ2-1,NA,ASSVVGGRDEQF
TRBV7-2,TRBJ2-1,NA,ASSLVVRDIEQF
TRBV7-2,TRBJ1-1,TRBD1,ASSRQGVGNTEAF
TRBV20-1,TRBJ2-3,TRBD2,SARDLAGPTDTQY
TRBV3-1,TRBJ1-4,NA,ASSQADEKLF
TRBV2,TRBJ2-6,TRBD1,ASSGDRVGANVLT
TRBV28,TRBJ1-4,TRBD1,ASRRDRTTNEKLF
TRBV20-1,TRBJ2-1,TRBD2,SARDPSGSNEQF
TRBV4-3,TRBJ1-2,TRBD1,ASSQQDRGRFDYT
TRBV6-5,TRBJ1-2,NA,ASSYSSRTATHGYT
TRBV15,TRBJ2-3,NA,ATSMEGYPDTQY
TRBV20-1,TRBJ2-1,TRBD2,SAPLPRGVDNEQF
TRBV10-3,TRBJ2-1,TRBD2,AISKAGVIGEQF
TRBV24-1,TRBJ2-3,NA,ATSQLAASTDTQY
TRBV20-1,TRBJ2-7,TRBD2,SALPGGGSYEQY
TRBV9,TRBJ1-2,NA,ASSLSWGQEVYT
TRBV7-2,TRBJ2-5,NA,ASSSTGLQETQY
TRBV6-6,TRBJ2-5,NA,ASSNPLEQY
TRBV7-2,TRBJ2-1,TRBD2,ASSFSSGVNEQF
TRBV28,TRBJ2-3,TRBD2,ASSEQRGGFADTQY
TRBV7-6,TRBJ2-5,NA,ASSLDGRVETQY
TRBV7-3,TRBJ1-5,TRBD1,ASSLGQGMGNQPQH
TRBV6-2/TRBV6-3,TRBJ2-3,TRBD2,ASSERGIFTQY
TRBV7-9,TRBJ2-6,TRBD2,ASSRTLAGVDGANVLT
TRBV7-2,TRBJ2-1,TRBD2,ASNSGSDEQF
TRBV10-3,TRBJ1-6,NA,AIRSTGPLNSPLH
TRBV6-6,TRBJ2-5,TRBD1,ASSYSQTGRETQY
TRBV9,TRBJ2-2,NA,ASSAGTPGTGELF
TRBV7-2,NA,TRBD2,ASSSRFAGGLDEQY
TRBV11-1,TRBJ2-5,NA,ASSPDRRETQY
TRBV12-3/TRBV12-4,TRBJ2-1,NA,ASSLAERERF
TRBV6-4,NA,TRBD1,ASSDSGGSYNEQY
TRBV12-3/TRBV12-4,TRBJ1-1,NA,ASSPGRQNTEAF
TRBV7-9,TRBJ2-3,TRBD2,ASSFAGVRTDAQY
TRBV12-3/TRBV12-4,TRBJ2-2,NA,ASSLVAGTGELF
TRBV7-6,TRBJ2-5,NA,ASSPGHSETQY
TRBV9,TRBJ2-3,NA,ACSVEVSAASTDTQY
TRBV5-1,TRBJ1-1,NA,ASSLIGAGTEAF
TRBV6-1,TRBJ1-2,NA,ASSSVQNYGYT
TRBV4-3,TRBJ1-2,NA,ASSQEATGSYGYT
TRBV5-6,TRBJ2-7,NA,ASSKDRTGTMRSEQY
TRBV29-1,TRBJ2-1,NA,SVVGLGHQEKEQF
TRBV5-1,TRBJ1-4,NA,ASSLWAGDEKLF
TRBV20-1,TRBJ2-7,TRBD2,SARPKGGRARYNEQY
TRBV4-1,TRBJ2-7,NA,ASSQGRGSDEQY
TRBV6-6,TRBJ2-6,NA,ASSSRGARANVLT
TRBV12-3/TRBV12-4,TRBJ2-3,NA,ASSLSGVSTDVQY